This TCR beta chain was sequenced for a study of regulatory and conventional T cells in RAG deficiency (dated by TCRdb to about 2017). General notes on the study: High-throughput TCR beta sequencing was used to compare the repertoire diversity and composition of Treg, conventional CD4+ and CD8+ T cells between RAG-deficient patients and healthy controls.

Here is what the overall study found, with its caveats: RAG-deficient patients showed markedly lower Shannon entropy and higher Simpson indices than control T-cell subpopulations. All patient T-cell subsets had shorter CDR3 lengths; Omenn syndrome patients showed >80% Treg-Tconv repertoire overlap at nucleotide and amino acid level. Some T-cell subset analyses were not performed for some subjects. In Omenn syndrome and CID/AS patients compared with controls, around 100-fold fewer unique TCR beta sequences were detected from Treg cells, versus 9 to 10-fold fewer for other subsets. Rather than being bona fide Treg cells, the sorted CD25-high CD127-low cells in Omenn syndrome patients may represent peripherally activated cells.

The library was made by the immunoSEQ multiplex PCR assay. Rearranged TCR beta chain products were amplified from the genomic DNA of sorted T-cell subsets and were then sequenced. The paper's processing steps were these. Shannon entropy and Simpson indices were used to quantify the repertoire diversity of productive TCR beta rearrangements. Clonal expansion was assessed by the summed frequency of the 100 most abundant productive TCR beta clonotypes among total reads. The TRB repertoires were evaluated with a self-reactivity index based on amino acid usage at CDR3beta positions 6 and 7. Repertoire analyses used two-way ANOVA; flow cytometric analyses used Student t or Mann-Whitney tests. This immuneACCESS table, as held by TCRdb, lists in-frame sequences with V and J called but not all clones. Of the missing ones, under half trace to an unresolved V gene in checked studies; the others have no known cause. That table is the source of V, J and clone size, and D and trimming were worked out from the DNA. The sample table contains over 10,000 clones; only one count was recorded for less than 95% of them. The top ten hold approximately 1.5% of the sample.

Before genomic DNA extraction, regulatory T cells were purified from blood as CD4+CD25-high CD127-low cells. Eight healthy control donors were used as the comparison group for repertoire analyses. This clone is a singleton in its sample. The antigen it binds to is not known. Base-call qualities are not available, and no considerably larger clone is one nucleotide away. From cysteine to phenylalanine, the CDR3 is 15 amino acids long. Left in the record is the CDR3 DNA by itself, 45 bases read in frame from the first base. The trim is 0 bases for V and 0 bases for J, with a gap of 6 bases between the germline ends. CDR1 SGHRS and CDR2 YFSETQ are derived from the germline V gene. These records were also assigned to another study, of regulatory T cells. The second study's paper adds: In the multiplex PCR, 52 forward TRBV primers and 13 reverse TRBJ primers were used, and assay-based and computational corrections were applied for amplification bias. Repertoires from patients had restricted unique TRB V-J pairs and skewed V and J gene usage, with the strongest effect in regulatory T cells. The study compared T-cell receptor beta repertoires of sorted regulatory, conventional CD4+ and CD8+ T cells in CD3G-deficient patients with those in healthy controls. Ficoll density separation was used to isolate peripheral blood mononuclear cells. Rearranged TRB loci were amplified from genomic DNA by multiplex PCR within the immunoSEQ assay. Sequencing of the TRB amplicons was done on an Illumina HiSeq platform. Custom algorithms error-filtered the raw sequences and aligned the raw sequences to reference gene sequences, after which the immunoSEQ online tools were used for analysis. Frequencies of productive and nonproductive TRB rearrangements were evaluated among both unique and total sequences. Prism software was used to run t tests, Mann-Whitney tests or two-way ANOVA for comparisons between groups.

This clonotype originated in a human donor in good health. The specimen was CD127- CD25+ CD4+ Tregs sorted from blood. The chain was built from TRBV5-1 and TRBJ1-4; possibly the D gene is TRBD1, per 5 matching bases. The CDR3 region reads CASSLGGATNEKLFF. The DNA sequence reads TGCGCCAGCAGCTTGGGGGGGGCAACTAATGAAAAACTGTTTTTT.